This TCR beta chain was identified during a study of blood T cell repertoires in COVID-19. Study-wide context: PBMCs, B-cell-depleted T cells, or T cells were the source of the cDNA or gDNA that made up the material.

Germline lookup yields CDR1 DFQATT and CDR2 SNEGSKA (reference sequence). V lost 3 bases to trimming and J lost 3 bases; unmatched junction nucleotides: 4. CDR3 length: 13 amino acids. Libraries were prepared by immunoSEQ multiplex PCR; TCRdb keeps only in-frame clonotypes and omits some of them. The data show 35,000 to 50,000 clones, with approximately 91% seen just once and approximately 2% held by the top ten. This chain connects TRBV20-1 to TRBJ1-1; TRBD1 agrees at 7 bases. This TCR came from a man in his forties or fifties with active COVID-19. The sample consisted of peripheral blood. As DNA, the CDR3 is TGCAGTGCTAGTGACAGGGCCGACACTGAAGCTTTCTTT. Translated: CSASDRADTEAFF.